Below, 20 T cell receptor beta chains from the same sample are listed, as sequenced in a study of T-cell reconstitution after alpha-beta-depleted transplantation in children. Unique molecular identifiers were incorporated during preparation of the TCRbeta library. TCRdb analysed the PCR reads with MiXCR anew, one entry per CDR3 protein. The repertoire has hundreds of thousands of distinct CDR3 sequences, about 16% of them found once; the top ten carry approximately 28%. The material was PBMCs, mostly from graft donor cells, obtained 360 days after TCRalphabeta/CD19-depleted stem cell transplant. Receptor source: a boy younger than two who had a stem cell transplant for Wiskott-Aldrich syndrome, so the T cells may come from the graft donor.

In its sample, this clonotype was seen a few times. V gene TRBV27 combines with J gene TRBJ2-7, with 7 bases aligning to TRBD1. The J segment lost 4 bases and the V segment lost 5 bases, leaving 8 bases of the junction unmatched. CDR3 length: 14 amino acids. In germline, CDR1 is MNHEY, CDR2 SMNVEV (reference sequence). CDR3 loop: CASSISGTAYEQYF. CDR3 in DNA: TGTGCCAGCAGTATCTCCGGGACAGCTTACGAGCAGTACTTC.

This clonotype was seen a few times. The J gene is TRBJ1-4, the V gene TRBV29-1, with 11 bases fitting TRBD1. V shed 7 bases, J shed 10 bases, and the junction held 5 bases outside the gene matches. The length of the CDR3 is 12 residues. The germline CDR1 and CDR2 sequences are SQVTM and ANQGSEA. This CDR3 reads CSDGQGAGKLFF. The CDR3 coding sequence is TGCAGCGATGGACAGGGGGCGGGAAAACTGTTTTTT.

This chain uses TRBV7-9 with TRBJ2-4; D not resolved. Germline V gene data show CDR1 as SEHNR and CDR2 as FQNEAQ (reference sequence). The CDR3 has 11 amino acids. V dropped 8 bases and J dropped 7 bases, with 9 bases sitting between them. The CDR3 DNA sequence: TGTGCCAGCGGGCCAGACAACATTCAGTACTTC. Protein: CASGPDNIQYF.

This clonotype was detected only a few times. A read error may account for a junction end that differs from germline. The rearrangement joins TRBV11-2 to TRBJ2-1; D is unclear. Per germline, CDR1 SGHAT and CDR2 FQNNGV. This CDR3 has 12 amino acids. For the CDR3, the DNA is TGTGCCAGCAGCTTACAGTTCTCATATCTATCCTTC. It is translated as CASSLQFSYLSF.

The chain links TRBV11-2 to TRBJ2-1; TRBD1 is a possible D gene (5 bases). Germline V gene lookup returns CDR1 SGHAT and CDR2 FQNNGV. The CDR3 has 17 amino acids. V was cut by 0 bases and J by 6 bases, with 18 bases left in between. The CDR3 nucleotides are TGTGCCAGCAGCTTAGATCTAAAGGGGAAACGGACCAATGAGCAGTTCTTC. It specifies CASSLDLKGKRTNEQFF.

Only a few counts were recorded for this clonotype. V gene TRBV5-1 combines with J gene TRBJ2-7; no firm D call. The CDR3 length is 14 residues. V was trimmed by 0 bases and J by 2 bases, leaving 9 bases between them. Per germline, CDR1 SGHRS and CDR2 YFSETQ. The DNA of the CDR3 is TGCGCCAGCAGCTTGGCCTGGACGGCCTACGAGCAGTACTTC. This sequence encodes CASSLAWTAYEQYF.

The CDR3 protein is CSARSKGGDQPQHF. As DNA, the CDR3 is TGCAGTGCTAGAAGTAAAGGGGGCGATCAGCCCCAGCATTTT. The rearrangement joins TRBV20-1 to TRBJ1-5, with 7 positions matching TRBD1. Germline CDR1 reads DFQATT; CDR2 reads SNEGSKA (reference sequence). The CDR3 runs 14 residues. After removal of 2 bases from V and 5 bases from J, the junction contained 6 bases not matched to a gene.

This sequence joins TRBV6-5 and TRBJ2-7; 13 bases map to TRBD2. Germline V lookup: CDR1 MNHEY, CDR2 SVGAGI. J gave up 4 bases and V 5 bases, and 8 bases lay outside the gene matches. CDR3 length: 16 amino acids. The CDR3: CASSPRLAGGFYEQYF. In DNA form, the CDR3 reads TGTGCCAGCAGTCCTCGACTAGCGGGAGGATTTTACGAGCAGTACTTC.

The chain joins TRBV2 to TRBJ1-1, with 7 bases fitting TRBD1. Germline V gives CDR1 SNHLY, CDR2 FYNNEI. This CDR3 contains 14 residues. V lost 5 bases and J lost 3; bases outside the gene matches: 6. The DNA for the CDR3 is TGTGCCAGCAGTACAGGGGTAGCGTACACTGAAGCTTTCTTT. Translation gives CASSTGVAYTEAFF.

V gene TRBV7-9 combines with J gene TRBJ2-3; no reliable D call. This CDR3 has 15 amino acids. The V and J ends lost 4 bases and 7 bases respectively, with 18 bases between them. Germline CDR1 SEHNR, CDR2 FQNEAQ (reference sequence). The CDR3 loop is CASSYRGKGRHTQYF. CDR3 DNA sequence: TGTGCCAGCAGCTATCGAGGAAAGGGTAGACATACGCAGTATTTT.

In its sample, this clonotype was seen a few times. The gene calls are TRBV18 and TRBJ1-2; possible D gene TRBD1, 5 bases. Deletions cut 3 bases from V and 5 bases from J, with 10 bases between. Germline V gene data show CDR1 as KGHSH and CDR2 as LQKENI. The CDR3 contains 13 residues. CDR3 protein: CASSPGEEYGYTF. As DNA, the CDR3 is TGTGCCAGCTCACCGGGGGAAGAGTATGGCTACACCTTC.

This clonotype was picked up a small number of times. The chain combines TRBV28 with TRBJ2-5, with 8 bases aligning to TRBD2. V trimming: 6 bases; J trimming: 4 bases; junction bases outside the gene matches: 10. Per germline, CDR1 MDHEN and CDR2 SYDVKM. The length of the CDR3 is 15 residues. CDR3: CASSRLAGKLETQYF. Written as DNA, the CDR3 is TGTGCCAGCAGCCGCTTAGCGGGAAAATTAGAGACCCAGTACTTC. Supplemented by reference TRBV28 and TRBJ2-5, the full variable domain reads DVKVTQSSRYLVKRTGEKVFLECVQDMDHENMFWYRQDPGLGLRLIYFSYDVKMKEKGDIPEGYSVSREKKERFSLILESASTNQTSMYLCASSRLAGKLETQYFGPGTRLLVL.

This clonotype was counted a few times. The V and J genes are TRBV27 and TRBJ2-3; D not certain. V dropped 0 bases and J dropped 0 bases, with 7 bases sitting between them. The CDR3 runs to 15 residues. Germline V lookup: CDR1 MNHEY, CDR2 SMNVEV (reference sequence). The CDR3 spells CASSLSGYSTDTQYF. CDR3 in DNA: TGTGCCAGCAGTTTATCCGGCTATAGCACAGATACGCAGTATTTT.

This clonotype was seen at least ten times. The rearrangement uses TRBV29-1 and TRBJ2-1, with D maybe TRBD2 (6 bases). The V and J ends lost 6 bases and 7 bases respectively, with 7 bases between them. Germline CDR1 is SQVTM and CDR2 is ANQGSEA. The CDR3 runs 10 residues. CDR3 amino acids: CSVGRNEQFF. CDR3 DNA sequence: TGCAGCGTCGGGAGAAATGAGCAGTTCTTC.

This clonotype was observed a few times. The chain has TRBV20-1 and TRBJ2-1; 13 bases fit TRBD2. The CDR3 extends over 14 amino acids. Germline lookup yields CDR1 DFQATT and CDR2 SNEGSKA (reference sequence). V was pared by 5 bases and J by 5 bases, with 3 bases of the junction left unmatched. This CDR3 reads CSAALAGGDNEQFF. Here the CDR3 DNA reads TGCAGTGCTGCACTAGCGGGAGGGGACAATGAGCAGTTCTTC.

This clonotype was seen a few times. The genes are TRBV12-3 or TRBV12-4 and TRBJ2-1; a possible D gene is TRBD1 (6 bases). Trimming pared 4 bases from V and 7 bases from J, leaving 11 bases between. The CDR3 runs 13 residues. CDR3 DNA: TGTGCCAGCAGTTCCAGGGGTAAAAATGAGCAGTTCTTC. Its protein is CASSSRGKNEQFF.

This clonotype was seen ten or more times. This chain connects TRBV29-1 to TRBJ2-1, with 8 bases that match TRBD1. This CDR3 is built from 14 residues. CDR1 SQVTM and CDR2 ANQGSEA come from the germline V gene. Trimming cost V 5 bases and J 2 bases; bases outside gene matches: 5. The CDR3 nucleotides are TGCAGCGTTACTGACAGGGGCCCCTACAATGAGCAGTTCTTC. It yields the protein CSVTDRGPYNEQFF.

This rearrangement joins TRBV20-1 to TRBJ2-4; D is perhaps TRBD1 or TRBD2 (7 bases each). This CDR3 has 14 residues. Trimming shortened V by 1 base and J by 6 bases, and 13 bases separated the two germline ends. The germline V gene encodes CDR1 DFQATT and CDR2 SNEGSKA (reference sequence). The CDR3 nucleotides read TGCAGTGCTAGAGTACCCAGGGGGGGAAACATTCAGTACTTC. Its translation is CSARVPRGGNIQYF.

This clonotype was seen a few times. The CDR3 spells CSARDSGTSPYNEQFF. CDR3 nucleotides: TGCAGTGCTAGAGATTCCGGGACTAGCCCATACAATGAGCAGTTCTTC. J is TRBJ2-1 and V is TRBV20-1; TRBD2 agrees at 9 bases. CDR3 length: 16 residues. The V and J ends lost 0 bases and 4 bases, in that order; junction bases with no gene match: 7. Germline V CDR1 and CDR2: DFQATT, SNEGSKA (reference sequence).

This clonotype showed up just a few times. The J gene is TRBJ2-5, the V gene TRBV7-2; TRBD1 matches 10 bases. The CDR3 totals 15 residues. Germline CDR1 SGHTA, CDR2 FQGNSA. Trimming cost V 3 bases and J 3 bases; bases outside gene matches: 4. CDR3 DNA: TGTGCCAGCAGCTTCGACAGGGGGCGAAAAGAGACCCAGTACTTC. Its protein is CASSFDRGRKETQYF. The whole variable domain, filled in from reference TRBV7-2 and TRBJ2-5, reads GAGVSQSPSNKVTEKGKDVELRCDPISGHTALYWYRQSLGQGLEFLIYFQGNSAPDKSGLPSDRFSAERTGGSVSTLTIQRTQQEDSAVYLCASSFDRGRKETQYFGPGTRLLVL.